This T cell receptor beta chain came from a study of blood T cell repertoires in COVID-19. Across the study: T cells, B-cell-depleted T cells, or PBMCs provided the cDNA or gDNA that served as material.

Germline V gene data show CDR1 as ENHRY and CDR2 as SYGVKD. Trimming cost V 9 bases and J 4 bases; bases outside gene matches: 9. The CDR3 covers 13 residues. The table came from immunoSEQ multiplex PCR; TCRdb's copy has only in-frame clones and leaves some out. The sample yields 120,000 or so clones, less than 90% seen once. Material for sequencing was peripheral blood. The chain carries TRBV10-3 and TRBJ2-7; TRBD1 aligns across 7 bases. The TCR was taken from a woman aged 80 or over with acute or convalescent COVID-19. In nucleotides, the CDR3 is TGTGCCATTGCTGACAGGGAAGGATACGAGCAGTACGTC. It yields the protein CAIADREGYEQYV.